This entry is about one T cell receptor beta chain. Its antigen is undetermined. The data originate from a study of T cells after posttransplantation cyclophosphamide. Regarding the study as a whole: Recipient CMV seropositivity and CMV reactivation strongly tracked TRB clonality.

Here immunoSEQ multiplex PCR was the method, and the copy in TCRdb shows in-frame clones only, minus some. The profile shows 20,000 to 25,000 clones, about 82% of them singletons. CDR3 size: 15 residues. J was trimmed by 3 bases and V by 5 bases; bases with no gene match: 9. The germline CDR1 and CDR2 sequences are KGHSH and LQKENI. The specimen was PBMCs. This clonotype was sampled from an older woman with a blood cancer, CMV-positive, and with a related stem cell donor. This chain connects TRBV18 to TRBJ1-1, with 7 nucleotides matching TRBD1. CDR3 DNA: TGTGCCAGCTCATTAACGCGGACAGGTGACACTGAAGCTTTCTTT. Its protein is CASSLTRTGDTEAFF.